This TCR beta chain was recovered during a study of blood T cells in healthy people across ages. A sample-barcoded 5' primer and a J-beta primer mix were used in a second PCR of about 6 to 12 cycles. One entry per CDR3 protein results from TCRdb running MiXCR on the 5' RACE reads. Counted here are 1,500,000 or so distinct CDR3 sequences, 35% to 45% occurring once; the ten biggest clones make up under 5%. Healthy Russian Caucasian donors spanned ages about 6 to 100 years. V was clipped by 5 bases and J by 5 bases, with 10 bases between them. CDR1 DFQATT and CDR2 SNEGSKA come from the germline V gene (reference sequence). The CDR3 sequence is 12 residues long. The sample holds a few counts of this clonotype.

The source of this sequence is a woman aged 18-29 years in good health. The sequenced sample consisted of blood. The chain recombines TRBV20-1 with TRBJ2-1; D ambiguous. The CDR3 DNA follows: TGCAGTGCTGCCCCCTCGAACAATGAGCAGTTCTTC. Protein: CSAAPSNNEQFF.